This T cell receptor beta chain was sequenced in a study of T cells in Graves' hyperthyroidism and ophthalmopathy. Germline CDR1 reads GTSNPN; CDR2 reads SVGIG (reference sequence). With 7 bases removed from V and 3 bases from J, the gap between germline ends came to 15 bases. The length of the CDR3 is 13 residues. Findings and caveats of the study: Among clonotypes expanded in thyroid above 0.001, most were also found in blood. The model predicted ophthalmopathy a median around six months before onset. In the analysis, a 13 V-J model separated ophthalmopathy from stable hyperthyroidism.

Details on this clonotype: Its antigen remains unidentified.

RNA transcripts yielded amplified TCR beta CDR3 regions. First-round RT-PCR of the TCR CDR3 relied on the HTBI primer set. TCRdb re-called the multiplex PCR reads through MiXCR, storing one row per CDR3 protein. Among around 300,000 distinct CDR3 sequences listed, roughly 19% were seen once. This TCR was sampled from a man aged 50 or older with Graves' ophthalmopathy. V gene TRBV30 combines with J gene TRBJ1-2, with D unclear. The sequenced sample consisted of blood. As DNA, the CDR3 is TGTGCCTTCCGAGAAGGGATGGACTATGGCTACACCTTC. Protein: CAFREGMDYGYTF. The entire variable domain, with the rest obtained from reference TRBV30 and TRBJ1-2, is as follows: SQTIHQWPATLVQPVGSPLSLECTVEGTSNPNLYWYRQAAGRGLQLLFYSVGIGQISSEVPQNLSASRPQDRQFILSSKKLLLSDSGFYLCAFREGMDYGYTFGSGTRLTVV.